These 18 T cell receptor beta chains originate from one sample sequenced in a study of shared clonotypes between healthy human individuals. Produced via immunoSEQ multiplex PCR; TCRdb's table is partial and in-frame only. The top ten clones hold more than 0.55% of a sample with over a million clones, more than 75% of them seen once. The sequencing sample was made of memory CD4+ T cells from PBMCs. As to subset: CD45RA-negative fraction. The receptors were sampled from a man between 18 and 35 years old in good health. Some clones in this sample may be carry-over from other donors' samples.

CDR3 DNA: TGCGCCAGCAGCACCGGGACAGGGGGGATCCAAGAGACCCAGTACTTC. Amino acid sequence: CASSTGTGGIQETQYF. The chain couples TRBV5-1 to TRBJ2-5, with TRBD1 identical over 11 bases. V lost 4 bases and J lost 1; bases outside the gene matches: 6. CDR1 SGHRS and CDR2 YFSETQ come from the germline V gene. The CDR3 runs 16 residues.

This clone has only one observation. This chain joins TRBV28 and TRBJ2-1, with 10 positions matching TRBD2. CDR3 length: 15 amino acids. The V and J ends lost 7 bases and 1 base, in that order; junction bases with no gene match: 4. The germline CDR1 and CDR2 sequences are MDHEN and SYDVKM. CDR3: CASMSGGGSYNEQFF. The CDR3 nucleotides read TGTGCCAGCATGAGCGGGGGGGGTTCCTACAATGAGCAGTTCTTC.

In nucleotides, the CDR3 is TGTGCCAGCAGTGAAAATCGACAGCGAGTGAACACCATATATTTT. It yields the protein CASSENRQRVNTIYF. V gene TRBV25-1 combines with J gene TRBJ1-3; TRBD1 is a possible D gene (5 bases). This CDR3 spans 15 amino acids. V was trimmed by 2 bases and J by 7 bases, leaving 15 bases between them. CDR1 is MGHDK, CDR2 SYGVNS, per germline.

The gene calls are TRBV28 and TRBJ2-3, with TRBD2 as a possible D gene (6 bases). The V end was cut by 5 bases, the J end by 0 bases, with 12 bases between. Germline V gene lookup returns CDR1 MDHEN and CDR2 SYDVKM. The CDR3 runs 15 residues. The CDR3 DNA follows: TGTGCCAGCAGTGCGACTAGTTATAGCACAGATACGCAGTATTTT. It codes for CASSATSYSTDTQYF.

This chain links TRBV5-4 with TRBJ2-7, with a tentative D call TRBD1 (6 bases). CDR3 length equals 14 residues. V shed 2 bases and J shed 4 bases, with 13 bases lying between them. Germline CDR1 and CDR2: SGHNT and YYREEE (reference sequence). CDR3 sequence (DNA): TGTGCCAGCAGCTTCCAATCACAGGGTTACGAGCAGTACTTC. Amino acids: CASSFQSQGYEQYF.

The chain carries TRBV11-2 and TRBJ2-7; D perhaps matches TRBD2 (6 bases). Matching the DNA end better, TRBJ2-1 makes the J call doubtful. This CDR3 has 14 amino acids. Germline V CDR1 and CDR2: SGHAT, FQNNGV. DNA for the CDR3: TGTGCCAGCAGCTTAGTCCCTGAGGAGGGTGAGCAGTTCTTC. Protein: CASSLVPEEGEQFF.

The CDR3: CALGQALSGNTIYF. CDR3 DNA: TGTGCCTTAGGACAGGCCCTCTCTGGAAACACCATATATTTT. The chain has TRBV30 and TRBJ1-3; 7 bases agree with TRBD1. V shed 7 bases and J 0 bases; nucleotides not matched to a gene: 6. Germline values: CDR1 GTSNPN, CDR2 SVGIG (reference sequence). This CDR3 has 14 residues. Complete variable domain (other parts from reference TRBV30 and TRBJ1-3): SQTIHQWPATLVQPVGSPLSLECTVEGTSNPNLYWYRQAAGRGLQLLFYSVGIGQISSEVPQNLSASRPQDRQFILSSKKLLLSDSGFYLCALGQALSGNTIYFGEGSWLTVV.

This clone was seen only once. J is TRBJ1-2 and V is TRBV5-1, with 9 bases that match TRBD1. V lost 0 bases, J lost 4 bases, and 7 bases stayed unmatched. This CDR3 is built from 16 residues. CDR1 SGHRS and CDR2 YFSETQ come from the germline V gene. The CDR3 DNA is TGCGCCAGCAGCTTGGCTTTCCCGGGACAGGGCTATGGCTACACCTTC. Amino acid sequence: CASSLAFPGQGYGYTF.

The CDR3 nucleotides read TGCAGCGTTGTCCAGAACACTGAAGCTTTCTTT. It encodes CSVVQNTEAFF. The chain is built from TRBV29-1 and TRBJ1-1; no definite D call. Trimming removed 4 bases from V and 1 base from J, with 4 bases in between. This CDR3 spans 11 amino acids. Germline loops: CDR1 SQVTM, CDR2 ANQGSEA.

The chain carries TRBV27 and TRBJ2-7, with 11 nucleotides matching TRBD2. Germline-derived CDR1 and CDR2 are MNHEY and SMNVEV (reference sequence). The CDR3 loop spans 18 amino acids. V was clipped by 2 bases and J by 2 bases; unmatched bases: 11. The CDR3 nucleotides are TGTGCCAGCAGTTTAGCCCTACGATCTAGCGGGAGGCCCTACGAGCAGTACTTC. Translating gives CASSLALRSSGRPYEQYF.

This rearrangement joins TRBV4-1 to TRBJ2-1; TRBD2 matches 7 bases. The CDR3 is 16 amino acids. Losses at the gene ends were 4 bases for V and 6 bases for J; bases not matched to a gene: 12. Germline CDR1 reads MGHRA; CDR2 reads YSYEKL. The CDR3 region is CASSLSGNRLGNEQFF. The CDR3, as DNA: TGCGCCAGCAGCCTAAGCGGGAATCGCTTGGGCAATGAGCAGTTCTTC.

The CDR3 nucleotides read TGCGCCAGCAGCCAAGAGATGTTCGGGAGGGCTCGACATACGCAGTATTTT. This gives the protein CASSQEMFGRARHTQYF. The rearrangement links TRBV4-3 to TRBJ2-3; 8 positions match TRBD2. CDR3 length: 17 amino acids. Germline CDR1 LGHNA, CDR2 YSLEER. With V trimmed by 0 bases and J by 7 bases, 12 bases remained unmatched.

CDR3 residues: CASSPPGLAGDSLEQYF. CDR3 nucleotides: TGTGCCAGCTCACCTCCGGGACTAGCGGGAGACTCACTCGAGCAGTACTTC. The V call is TRBV18, the J call TRBJ2-7, with 14 bases that match TRBD2. The CDR3 totals 17 residues. Trimming cost V 3 bases and J 6 bases; bases outside gene matches: 10. Germline values: CDR1 KGHSH, CDR2 LQKENI. The variable domain in full, completed from reference TRBV18 and TRBJ2-7, reads NAGVMQNPRHLVRRRGQEARLRCSPMKGHSHVYWYRQLPEEGLKFMVYLQKENIIDESGMPKERFSAEFPKEGPSILRIQQVVRGDSAAYFCASSPPGLAGDSLEQYFGPGTRLTVT.

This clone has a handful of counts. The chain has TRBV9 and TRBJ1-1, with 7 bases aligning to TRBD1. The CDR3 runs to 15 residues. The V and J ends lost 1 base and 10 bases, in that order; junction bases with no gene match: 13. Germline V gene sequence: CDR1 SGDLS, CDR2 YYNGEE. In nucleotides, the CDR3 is TGTGCCAGCAGCGTAACCGGACAGGTCGGTCTTGGAGCTTTCTTT. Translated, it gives CASSVTGQVGLGAFF. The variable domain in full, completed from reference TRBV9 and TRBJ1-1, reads DSGVTQTPKHLITATGQRVTLRCSPRSGDLSVYWYQQSLDQGLQFLIQYYNGEERAKGNILERFSAQQFPDLHSELNLSSLELGDSALYFCASSVTGQVGLGAFFGQGTRLTVV.

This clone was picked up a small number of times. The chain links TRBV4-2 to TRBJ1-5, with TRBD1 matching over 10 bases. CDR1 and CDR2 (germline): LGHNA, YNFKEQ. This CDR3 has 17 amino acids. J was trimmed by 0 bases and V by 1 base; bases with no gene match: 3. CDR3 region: CASSQVGQGNSNQPQHF. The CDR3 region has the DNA TGTGCCAGCAGCCAAGTGGGACAGGGGAATAGCAATCAGCCCCAGCATTTT.

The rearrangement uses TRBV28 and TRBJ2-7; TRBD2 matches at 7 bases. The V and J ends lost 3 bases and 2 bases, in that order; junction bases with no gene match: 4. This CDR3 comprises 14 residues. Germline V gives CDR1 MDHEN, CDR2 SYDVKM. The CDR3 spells CASSFASGTYEQYF. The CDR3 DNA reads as TGTGCCAGCAGTTTTGCAAGCGGGACCTACGAGCAGTACTTC. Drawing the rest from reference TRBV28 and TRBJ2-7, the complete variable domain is DVKVTQSSRYLVKRTGEKVFLECVQDMDHENMFWYRQDPGLGLRLIYFSYDVKMKEKGDIPEGYSVSREKKERFSLILESASTNQTSMYLCASSFASGTYEQYFGPGTRLTVT.

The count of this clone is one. CDR3 sequence: CASSPQSYNEQFF. CDR3 coding DNA: TGTGCCAGCAGCCCCCAGTCGTACAATGAGCAGTTCTTC. This chain uses TRBV7-2 with TRBJ2-1; no reliable D call. The CDR3 covers 13 residues. V shed 5 bases and J shed 4 bases, with 9 bases lying between them. From germline, CDR1 is SGHTA and CDR2 FQGNSA.

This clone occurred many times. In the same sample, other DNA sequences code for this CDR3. CDR3 nucleotide sequence: TGTGCCAGCAGCTTCCGACAGGGGACTGAAGCTTTCTTT. Amino acid sequence: CASSFRQGTEAFF. V and J are TRBV11-2 and TRBJ1-1, with TRBD1 matching over 8 bases. The germline V gene encodes CDR1 SGHAT and CDR2 FQNNGV. Trimming removed 3 bases from V and 5 bases from J; junction bases left unmatched: 2. This CDR3 spans 13 amino acids.